A selection of T cell receptor beta chains follows, all from one sample in a study of T cell responses to AZD1222 COVID-19 vaccine. Sequenced by immunoSEQ multiplex PCR; TCRdb stores in-frame clones only, minus some. The table has 150,000 to 200,000 clones, just over 90% seen once; the top ten hold approximately 2.9%. Sequenced here: peripheral blood, sampled on day 0 of AZD1222 vaccination. These TCRs come from an adult in good health. The CDR3 runs from the conserved cysteine through the conserved F or W. A D gene is named only where the DNA matches it firmly. Only part of the rows carry a size: once, few, many, or a class if the clone is expanded.

few,-,TRBJ2-7,TRBV30,CAWSPGYEQYF,TGTGCCTGGAGTCCGGGCTACGAGCAGTACTTC
-,-,TRBJ1-3,TRBV19,CASSPPERNTIYF,TGTGCCAGTAGTCCGCCCGAACGAAACACCATATATTTT
-,-,TRBJ1-3,TRBV11-2,CASSLTMDRVSSGNTIYF,TGTGCCAGCAGCCTCACCATGGACAGAGTTAGCTCTGGAAACACCATATATTTT
-,TRBD2,TRBJ2-1,TRBV7-2,CASSSRTSGEQFF,TGTGCCAGCAGCTCCCGGACTAGCGGGGAGCAGTTCTTC
-,-,TRBJ1-1,TRBV19,CASSFRQDLKAFF,TGTGCCAGTAGCTTCAGACAGGATCTTAAAGCTTTCTTT
-,-,TRBJ1-6,TRBV4-3,CASSQDTRNSPLHF,TGCGCCAGCAGCCAAGATACAAGGAATTCACCCCTCCACTTT
-,-,TRBJ1-3,TRBV5-6,CASSPLGPGPSSGNTIYF,TGTGCCAGCAGCCCATTAGGGCCCGGGCCGAGCTCTGGAAACACCATATATTTT
-,TRBD1,TRBJ2-7,TRBV6-5,CASRDSSYEQYF,TGTGCCAGCCGGGACAGTTCCTACGAGCAGTACTTC
-,-,TRBJ1-2,TRBV7-2,CASSPSGPLAPDYGYTF,TGTGCCAGCAGCCCTAGTGGCCCCCTGGCACCTGACTATGGCTACACCTTC
-,TRBD1,TRBJ1-2,TRBV6-5,CASTKSQGATYGYTF,TGTGCCAGCACTAAATCACAGGGGGCTACCTATGGCTACACCTTC
-,TRBD1,TRBJ1-2,TRBV9,CASSRDSNYGYTF,TGTGCCAGCAGCCGGGACAGTAACTATGGCTACACCTTC
-,-,TRBJ2-1,TRBV28,CASSSPAVSGVSYNEQFF,TGTGCCAGCAGTTCCCCAGCGGTTTCGGGAGTCTCCTACAATGAGCAGTTCTTC
-,TRBD1,TRBJ2-5,TRBV23-1,CASSRPQGTHRETQYF,TGCGCCAGCAGTCGCCCACAGGGGACCCACCGAGAGACCCAGTACTTC
-,-,TRBJ1-3,TRBV25-1,CASSPGLSSGNTIYF,TGTGCCAGCAGCCCAGGGTTGTCCTCTGGAAACACCATATATTTT
-,-,TRBJ1-1,TRBV29-1,CSVTTPLKGTEAFF,TGCAGCGTGACGACGCCACTTAAGGGGACTGAAGCTTTCTTT
-,TRBD1,TRBJ2-3,TRBV27,CASSSPGRGLGDTQYF,TGTGCCAGCAGTTCCCCGGGCAGGGGGCTGGGAGATACGCAGTATTTT
-,-,TRBJ2-5,TRBV30,CAWSVGYRQETQYF,TGTGCCTGGAGTGTAGGCTACAGACAAGAGACCCAGTACTTC
-,TRBD2,TRBJ2-1,TRBV5-6,CASSRETSGGYDEQFF,TGTGCCAGCAGCCGGGAGACTAGCGGGGGGTACGATGAGCAGTTCTTC
-,-,TRBJ2-6,TRBV27,CASRGVNPGANVLTF,TGTGCCAGCAGAGGAGTCAATCCTGGGGCCAACGTCCTGACTTTC
-,-,TRBJ2-1,TRBV11-3,CASSLGLGGEQFF,TGTGCCAGCAGCTTGGGACTGGGGGGTGAGCAGTTCTTC
-,-,TRBJ1-3,TRBV9,CASSARQGRGNTIYF,TGTGCCAGCAGCGCCCGTCAGGGGAGGGGAAACACCATATATTTT
-,TRBD2,TRBJ2-7,TRBV14,CASSQAGGDSYEQYF,TGTGCCAGCAGCCAAGCTGGGGGGGACTCCTACGAGCAGTACTTC
-,-,TRBJ1-6,TRBV19,CASSIGQGGSPLHF,TGTGCCAGTAGTATTGGACAAGGCGGTTCACCCCTCCACTTT
-,-,TRBJ2-7,TRBV2,CASSSQGPAPTEYF,TGTGCCAGCAGTTCGCAGGGGCCAGCACCTACGGAGTACTTC
-,TRBD2,TRBJ2-5,TRBV5-4,CASSQFSGGGPLETQYF,TGTGCCAGCAGCCAGTTCAGCGGGGGCGGGCCATTAGAGACCCAGTACTTC
-,TRBD1,TRBJ1-1,TRBV30,CAWDPRQGARTEAFF,TGTGCCTGGGACCCCCGACAGGGGGCCCGGACTGAAGCTTTCTTT
-,-,TRBJ1-1,TRBV3-1/TRBV3-2,CASSLGQFEAFF,TGTGCCAGCAGCCTAGGACAGTTTGAAGCTTTCTTT
-,-,TRBJ1-6,TRBV7-9,CASSLAPGVDSPLHF,TGTGCCAGCAGCTTAGCGCCGGGCGTAGATTCACCCCTCCACTTT
-,TRBD1,TRBJ1-1,TRBV5-1,CASSLGGTAEAFF,TGCGCCAGCAGCTTGGGCGGGACAGCTGAAGCTTTCTTT
-,TRBD2,TRBJ2-2,TRBV19,CASTLAGANTGELFF,TGTGCCAGTACCCTAGCGGGGGCGAACACCGGGGAGCTGTTTTTT
-,-,TRBJ2-5,TRBV27,CASSPWTKGTQETQYF,TGTGCCAGCAGTCCCTGGACAAAAGGAACCCAAGAGACCCAGTACTTC
-,-,TRBJ1-2,TRBV7-3,CASSLLGRYGYTF,TGTGCCAGCAGCTTATTAGGGAGATATGGCTACACCTTC
-,-,TRBJ1-6,TRBV5-6,CASSFPARGSPLHF,TGTGCCAGCAGCTTTCCAGCGAGGGGTTCACCCCTCCACTTT
-,-,TRBJ1-4,TRBV10-3,CAISERQGGEKLFF,TGTGCCATCAGTGAGCGCCAGGGTGGTGAAAAACTGTTTTTT
-,TRBD1,TRBJ2-7,TRBV6-2/TRBV6-3,CASSYPRTGAYEQYF,TGTGCCAGCAGTTACCCTCGGACAGGGGCCTACGAGCAGTACTTC
-,-,TRBJ1-2,TRBV6-6,CASSSRGFSPGYTF,TGTGCCAGCAGTTCCCGGGGGTTCTCCCCGGGCTACACCTTC
-,-,TRBJ2-1,TRBV24-1,CATSDWLDNEQFF,TGTGCCACCAGTGATTGGCTGGACAATGAGCAGTTCTTC
once,-,TRBJ1-3,TRBV6-1,CASSDKMSSGNTIYF,TGTGCCAGCAGTGACAAAATGAGCTCTGGAAACACCATATATTTT
few,TRBD1,TRBJ1-4,TRBV11-2,CASSLSTGAREKLFF,TGTGCCAGCAGCTTGAGTACAGGGGCACGGGAAAAACTGTTTTTT
-,TRBD1,TRBJ2-7,TRBV3-1/TRBV3-2,CASSQKSRRTGGSHEQYF,TGTGCCAGCAGCCAAAAGTCCCGGCGGACAGGGGGCAGCCACGAGCAGTACTTC
-,-,TRBJ2-3,TRBV20-1,CSARMIDTQYF,TGCAGTGCTCGTATGATAGATACGCAGTATTTT
-,-,TRBJ1-1,TRBV20-1,CSATGDTEAFF,TGCAGTGCAACCGGAGACACTGAAGCTTTCTTT
-,-,TRBJ1-5,TRBV7-3,CAYRTGVERQPQHF,TGTGCCTACAGGACGGGGGTTGAACGTCAGCCCCAGCATTTT
-,-,TRBJ1-2,TRBV27,CASSLSRTNYGYTF,TGTGCCAGCAGTTTATCCAGGACTAACTATGGCTACACCTTC
once,TRBD1,TRBJ2-2,TRBV4-3,CASSQETGGLMGELFF,TGCGCCAGCAGCCAAGAGACAGGGGGACTAATGGGGGAGCTGTTTTTT
-,-,TRBJ2-5,TRBV7-3,CASSPTGPSKVTQYF,TGTGCCAGCAGCCCTACGGGACCAAGCAAAGTGACCCAGTACTTC
-,-,TRBJ1-2,TRBV14,CASSRGGVSITYGYTF,TGTGCCAGCAGCCGGGGTGGAGTAAGCATTACCTATGGCTACACCTTC
-,-,TRBJ2-3,TRBV24-1,CATSGTRTDTQYF,TGTGCCACCAGTGGTACGAGGACAGATACGCAGTATTTT
few,-,TRBJ1-5,TRBV23-1,CASTPGASNQPQHF,TGCGCCAGCACCCCAGGGGCAAGCAATCAGCCCCAGCATTTT
once,TRBD1,TRBJ1-5,TRBV7-2,CASSSGQGRQPQHF,TGTGCCAGCAGCTCCGGACAGGGACGTCAGCCCCAGCATTTT
-,TRBD2,TRBJ2-5,TRBV7-3,CASSETSGGGQETQYF,TGTGCCAGCAGCGAAACTAGCGGGGGCGGGCAAGAGACCCAGTACTTC
-,TRBD1,TRBJ1-1,TRBV5-1,CASSPTGQENTEAFF,TGCGCCAGCAGCCCGACGGGACAGGAGAACACTGAAGCTTTCTTT
-,-,TRBJ1-1,TRBV6-5,CASSYSPATEAFF,TGTGCCAGCAGTTACTCCCCGGCCACTGAAGCTTTCTTT